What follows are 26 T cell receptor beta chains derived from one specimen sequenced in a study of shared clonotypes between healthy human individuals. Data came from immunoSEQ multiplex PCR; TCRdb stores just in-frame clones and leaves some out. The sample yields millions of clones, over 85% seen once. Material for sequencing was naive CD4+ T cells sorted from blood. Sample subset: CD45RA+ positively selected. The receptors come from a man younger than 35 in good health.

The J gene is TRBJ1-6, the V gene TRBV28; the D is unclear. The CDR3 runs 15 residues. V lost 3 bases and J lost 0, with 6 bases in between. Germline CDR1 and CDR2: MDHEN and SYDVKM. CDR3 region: CASSFNLSYNSPLHF. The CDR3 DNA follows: TGTGCCAGCAGTTTTAACCTCTCCTATAATTCACCCCTCCACTTT.

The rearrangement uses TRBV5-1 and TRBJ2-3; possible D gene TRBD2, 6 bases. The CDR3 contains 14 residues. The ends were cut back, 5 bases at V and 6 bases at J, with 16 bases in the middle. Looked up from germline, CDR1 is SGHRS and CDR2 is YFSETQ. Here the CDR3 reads CASRSLGGSDTQYF. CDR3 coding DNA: TGCGCCAGCAGGTCCTTGGGGGGTTCGGATACGCAGTATTTT.

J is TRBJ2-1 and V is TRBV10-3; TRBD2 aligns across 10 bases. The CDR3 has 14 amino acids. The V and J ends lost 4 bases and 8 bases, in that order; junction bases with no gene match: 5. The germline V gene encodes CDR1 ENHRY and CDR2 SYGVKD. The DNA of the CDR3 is TGTGCCATCAGTGGCTGGACTAGCGGTGATGAGCAGTTCTTC. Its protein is CAISGWTSGDEQFF.

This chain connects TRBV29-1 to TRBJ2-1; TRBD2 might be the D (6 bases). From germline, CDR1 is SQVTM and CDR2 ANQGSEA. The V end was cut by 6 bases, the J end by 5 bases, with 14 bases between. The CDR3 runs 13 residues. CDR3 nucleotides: TGCAGCGTGGGTCGTAGCGGCGACAATGAGCAGTTCTTC. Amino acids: CSVGRSGDNEQFF.

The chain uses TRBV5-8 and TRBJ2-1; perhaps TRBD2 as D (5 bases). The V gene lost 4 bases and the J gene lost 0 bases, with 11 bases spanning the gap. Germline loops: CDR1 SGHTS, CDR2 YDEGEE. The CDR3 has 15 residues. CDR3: CASSIQGSSYNEQFF. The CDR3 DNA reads TGTGCCAGCAGCATTCAAGGGAGCTCCTACAATGAGCAGTTCTTC.

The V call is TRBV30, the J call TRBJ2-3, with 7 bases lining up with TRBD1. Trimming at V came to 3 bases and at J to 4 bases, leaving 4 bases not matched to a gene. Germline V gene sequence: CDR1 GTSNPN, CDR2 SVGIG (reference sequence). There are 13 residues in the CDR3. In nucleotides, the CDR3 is TGTGCCTGGAGCACGACAGGGCCAGATACGCAGTATTTT. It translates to CAWSTTGPDTQYF.

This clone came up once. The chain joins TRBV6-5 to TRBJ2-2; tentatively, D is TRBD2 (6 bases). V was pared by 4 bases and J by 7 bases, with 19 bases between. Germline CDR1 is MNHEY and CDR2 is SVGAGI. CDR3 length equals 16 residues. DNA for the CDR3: TGTGCCAGCAGTTCCGGGAGAGCGGTATTAGGCGGGGAGCTGTTTTTT. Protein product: CASSSGRAVLGGELFF.

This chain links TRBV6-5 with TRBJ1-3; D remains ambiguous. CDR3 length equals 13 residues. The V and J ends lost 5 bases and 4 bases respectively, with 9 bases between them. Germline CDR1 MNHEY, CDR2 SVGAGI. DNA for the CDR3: TGTGCCAGCAGTAAGCCCGCGGGAAACACCATATATTTT. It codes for CASSKPAGNTIYF.

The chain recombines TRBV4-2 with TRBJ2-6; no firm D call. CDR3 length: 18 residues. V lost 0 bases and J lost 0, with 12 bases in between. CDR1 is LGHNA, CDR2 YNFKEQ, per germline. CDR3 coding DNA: TGTGCCAGCAGCCAAGACCCCTCATCATCCTCTGGGGCCAACGTCCTGACTTTC. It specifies CASSQDPSSSSGANVLTF.

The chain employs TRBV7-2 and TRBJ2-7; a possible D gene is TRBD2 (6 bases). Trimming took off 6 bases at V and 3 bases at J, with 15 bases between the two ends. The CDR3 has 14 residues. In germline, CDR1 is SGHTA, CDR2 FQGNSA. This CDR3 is CASSRTWRGYEQYF. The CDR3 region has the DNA TGTGCCAGCAGTCGGACGTGGAGGGGCTACGAGCAGTACTTC. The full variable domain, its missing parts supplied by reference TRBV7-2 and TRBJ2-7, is GAGVSQSPSNKVTEKGKDVELRCDPISGHTALYWYRQSLGQGLEFLIYFQGNSAPDKSGLPSDRFSAERTGGSVSTLTIQRTQQEDSAVYLCASSRTWRGYEQYFGPGTRLTVT.

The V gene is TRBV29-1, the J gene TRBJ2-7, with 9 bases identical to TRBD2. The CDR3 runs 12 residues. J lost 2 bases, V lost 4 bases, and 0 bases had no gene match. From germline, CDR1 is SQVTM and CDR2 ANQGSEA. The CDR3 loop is CSVGLAAYEQYF. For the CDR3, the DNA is TGCAGCGTTGGACTAGCGGCCTACGAGCAGTACTTC.

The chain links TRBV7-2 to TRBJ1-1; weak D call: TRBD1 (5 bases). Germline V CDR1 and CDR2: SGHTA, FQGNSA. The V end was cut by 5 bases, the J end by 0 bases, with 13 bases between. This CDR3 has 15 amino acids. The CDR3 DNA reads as TGTGCCAGCAGCCCCCGCCAGGGTTTGAACACTGAAGCTTTCTTT. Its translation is CASSPRQGLNTEAFF.

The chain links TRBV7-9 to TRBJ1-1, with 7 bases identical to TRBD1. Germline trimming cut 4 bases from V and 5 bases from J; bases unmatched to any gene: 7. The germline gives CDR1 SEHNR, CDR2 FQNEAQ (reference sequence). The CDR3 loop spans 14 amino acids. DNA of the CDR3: TGTGCCAGCAGCTCCCGGAAACAGGGGACTGAAGCTTTCTTT. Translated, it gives CASSSRKQGTEAFF.

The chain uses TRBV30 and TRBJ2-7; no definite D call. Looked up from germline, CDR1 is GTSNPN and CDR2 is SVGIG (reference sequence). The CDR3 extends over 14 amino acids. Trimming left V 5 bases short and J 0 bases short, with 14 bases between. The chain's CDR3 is CAWGRAPASYEQYF. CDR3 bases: TGTGCCTGGGGCCGGGCTCCAGCCTCCTACGAGCAGTACTTC.

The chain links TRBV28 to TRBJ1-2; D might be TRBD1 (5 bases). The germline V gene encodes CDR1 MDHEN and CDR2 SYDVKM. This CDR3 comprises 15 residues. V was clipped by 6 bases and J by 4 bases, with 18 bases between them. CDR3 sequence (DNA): TGTGCCAGCAGCGCCCCTATGGGGGAGCCCTATGGCTACACCTTC. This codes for CASSAPMGEPYGYTF.

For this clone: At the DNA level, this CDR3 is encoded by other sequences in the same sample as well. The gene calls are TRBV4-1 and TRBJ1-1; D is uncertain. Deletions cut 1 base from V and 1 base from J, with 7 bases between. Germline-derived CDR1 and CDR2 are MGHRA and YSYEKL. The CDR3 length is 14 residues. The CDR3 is CASSQAGGNTEAFF. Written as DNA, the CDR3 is TGCGCCAGCAGCCAAGCGGGTGGGAACACTGAAGCTTTCTTT.

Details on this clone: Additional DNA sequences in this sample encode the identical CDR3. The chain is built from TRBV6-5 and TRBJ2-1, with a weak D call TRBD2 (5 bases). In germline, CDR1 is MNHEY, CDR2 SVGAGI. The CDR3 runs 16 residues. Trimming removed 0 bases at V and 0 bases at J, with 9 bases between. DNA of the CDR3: TGTGCCAGCAGTTACTCATCGGGGAGCTCCTACAATGAGCAGTTCTTC. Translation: CASSYSSGSSYNEQFF.

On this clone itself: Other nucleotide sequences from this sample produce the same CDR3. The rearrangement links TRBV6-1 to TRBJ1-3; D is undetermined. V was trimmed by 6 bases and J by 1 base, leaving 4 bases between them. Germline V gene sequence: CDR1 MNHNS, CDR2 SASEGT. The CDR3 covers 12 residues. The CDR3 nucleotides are TGTGCCAGCAGAGGATCTGGAAACACCATATATTTT. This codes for CASRGSGNTIYF.

The CDR3 protein is CASSLDSGYGNQPQHF. CDR3 nucleotide sequence: TGTGCCAGCAGCTTAGATTCGGGGTATGGCAATCAGCCCCAGCATTTT. The V gene is TRBV11-2, the J gene TRBJ1-5; D ambiguous. Trimming took off 0 bases at V and 2 bases at J, with 11 bases between the two ends. Germline CDR1 is SGHAT and CDR2 is FQNNGV. This CDR3 has 16 residues.

The CDR3 DNA reads as TGTGCCAGCTCACCATTGGGACTAGCGGAAGAGACCCAGTACTTC. Its protein is CASSPLGLAEETQYF. J is TRBJ2-5 and V is TRBV18; 11 bases align to TRBD2. Germline loops: CDR1 KGHSH, CDR2 LQKENI. The CDR3 consists of 15 residues. V shed 2 bases and J 3 bases; nucleotides not matched to a gene: 2.

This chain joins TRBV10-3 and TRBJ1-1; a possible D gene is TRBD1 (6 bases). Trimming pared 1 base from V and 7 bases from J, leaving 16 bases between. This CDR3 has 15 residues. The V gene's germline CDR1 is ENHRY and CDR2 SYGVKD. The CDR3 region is CAISEFGQQGNEAFF. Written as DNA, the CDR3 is TGTGCCATCAGTGAGTTTGGACAACAGGGTAATGAAGCTTTCTTT.

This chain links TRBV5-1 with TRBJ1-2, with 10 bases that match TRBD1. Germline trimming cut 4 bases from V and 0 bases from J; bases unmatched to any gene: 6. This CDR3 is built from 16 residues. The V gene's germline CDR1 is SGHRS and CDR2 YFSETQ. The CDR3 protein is CASSPRTGGTNYGYTF. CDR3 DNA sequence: TGCGCCAGCAGCCCTCGGACAGGGGGGACTAACTATGGCTACACCTTC.

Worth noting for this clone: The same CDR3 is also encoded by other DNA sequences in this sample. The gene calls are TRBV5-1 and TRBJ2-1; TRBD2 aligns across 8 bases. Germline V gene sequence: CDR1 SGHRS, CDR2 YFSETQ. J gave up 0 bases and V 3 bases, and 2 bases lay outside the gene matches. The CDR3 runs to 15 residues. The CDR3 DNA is TGCGCCAGCAGCTCTACTAGCGGCTCCTACAATGAGCAGTTCTTC. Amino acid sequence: CASSSTSGSYNEQFF.

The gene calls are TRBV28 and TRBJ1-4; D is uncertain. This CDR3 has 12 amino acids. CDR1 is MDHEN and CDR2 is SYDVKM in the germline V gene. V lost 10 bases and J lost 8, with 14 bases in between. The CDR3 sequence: CAISTPREKLFF. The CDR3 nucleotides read TGTGCCATCTCGACCCCGAGGGAAAAACTGTTTTTT.

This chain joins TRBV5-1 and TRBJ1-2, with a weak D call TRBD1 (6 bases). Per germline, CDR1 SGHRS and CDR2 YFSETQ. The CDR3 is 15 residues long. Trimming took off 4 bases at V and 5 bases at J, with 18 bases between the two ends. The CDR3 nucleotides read TGCGCCAGCAGCCCAGGTACAGGGCGAGAATATGGCTACACCTTC. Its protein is CASSPGTGREYGYTF.

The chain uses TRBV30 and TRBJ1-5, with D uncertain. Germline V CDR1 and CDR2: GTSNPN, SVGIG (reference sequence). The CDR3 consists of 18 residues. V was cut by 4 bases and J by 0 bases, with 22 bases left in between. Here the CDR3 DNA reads TGTGCCTGGAACTACGGGCGCACCGCCCAGTATAGCAATCAGCCCCAGCATTTT. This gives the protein CAWNYGRTAQYSNQPQHF.